Below are 21 T cell receptor beta chains sequenced from a single sample in a study of monozygotic twins with inflammatory bowel disease. No DNA is given; TCRdb re-called the 5' RACE reads and lists each CDR3 protein once. This sample's table reports about 110,000 distinct CDR3 sequences. Sequencing was performed on blood. The receptor set was obtained from a human donor with ulcerative colitis or Crohn's disease, or a healthy co-twin of an affected twin (not recorded which).

The chain is built from TRBV6-4 and TRBJ2-3; TCRdb gives TRBD1 as the D gene, but with no DNA this cannot be confirmed. CDR1 MRHNA and CDR2 SNTAGT come from the germline V gene. The CDR3 consists of 15 residues. The CDR3 spells CASSDGTGGADTQYF.

The rearrangement links TRBV2 to TRBJ2-1; TCRdb returns TRBD2, unconfirmable since there is no DNA. Germline values: CDR1 SNHLY, CDR2 FYNNEI. This CDR3 comprises 19 residues. The CDR3 is CASSPGLTWGTDSYNEQFF.

The chain couples TRBV5-6 to TRBJ2-7; the TRBD1 assignment by TCRdb is unverifiable without DNA. CDR1 is SGHDT and CDR2 is YYEEEE in the germline V gene. The CDR3 consists of 15 residues. The CDR3 sequence is CASSLSATAPRGQYF.

The genes are TRBV15 and TRBJ2-1; the TCRdb call, TRBD1, lacks DNA for checking. Germline loops: CDR1 LNHNV, CDR2 YYDKDF (reference sequence). This CDR3 is 14 amino acids long. Here the CDR3 reads CATSRSEWGNEQFF.

The gene calls are TRBV12-3 or TRBV12-4 and TRBJ1-1; TCRdb gives TRBD1 as the D gene, but with no DNA this cannot be confirmed. The CDR3 spans 13 residues. The CDR3 loop is CASSLQGPTEAFF.

The chain uses TRBV19 and TRBJ2-1; with no DNA, the TCRdb D assignment of TRBD2 cannot be verified. Germline V CDR1 and CDR2: LNHDA, SQIVND (reference sequence). The CDR3 is made up of 13 amino acids. The CDR3 region is CASGTSDYNEQFF.

V usage is TRBV12-3 or TRBV12-4 and J usage is TRBJ2-2; TCRdb's D call of TRBD1 is untestable without DNA. CDR3 size: 15 residues. CDR3 sequence: CASRRTGGVTGELFF.

The rearrangement uses TRBV20-1 and TRBJ2-5. This CDR3 is built from 13 residues. In germline, CDR1 is DFQATT, CDR2 SNEGSKA (reference sequence). This CDR3 reads CSASTRPQETQYF.

The V call is TRBV15, the J call TRBJ2-3; with no DNA, the TCRdb D assignment of TRBD2 cannot be verified. The CDR3 runs to 16 residues. Germline V gene lookup returns CDR1 LNHNV and CDR2 YYDKDF (reference sequence). CDR3 residues: CATSRRRGVLADTQYF. Full variable domain (rest looked up from reference TRBV15 and TRBJ2-3): DAMVIQNPRYQVTQFGKPVTLSCSQTLNHNVMYWYQQKSSQAPKLLFHYYDKDFNNEADTPDNFQSRRPNTSFCFLDIRSPGLGDTAMYLCATSRRRGVLADTQYFGPGTRLTVL.

The gene calls are TRBV28 and TRBJ2-1; the D call of TRBD1 rests on TCRdb alone, since no DNA is present to check it. CDR1 is MDHEN and CDR2 is SYDVKM in the germline V gene. CDR3 length: 20 amino acids. The chain's CDR3 is CASSFMWGQGALSSYNEQFF.

The V and J genes are TRBV6-2 or TRBV6-3 and TRBJ2-7; TCRdb outputs TRBD1, but without DNA this stays unchecked. This CDR3 contains 15 residues. Germline values: CDR1 MNHEY, CDR2 SVGEGT. CDR3 residues: CASSYLRDRGYEQYF.

This chain connects TRBV18 to TRBJ2-2; TCRdb selects TRBD1, and the lack of DNA leaves this call unchecked. Germline CDR1 KGHSH, CDR2 LQKENI. The CDR3 is 19 amino acids. CDR3 protein: CASSPPFSGGTVNTGELFF.

The chain links TRBV5-6 to TRBJ2-5. The CDR3 has 13 residues. Germline V gene data show CDR1 as SGHDT and CDR2 as YYEEEE. CDR3 in amino acids: CASSFGVGETQYF.

The J gene is TRBJ1-4, the V gene TRBV20-1. Per germline, CDR1 DFQATT and CDR2 SNEGSKA (reference sequence). The CDR3 length is 15 residues. CDR3 protein: CSARGVGTTNEKLFF.

The chain joins TRBV19 to TRBJ2-1; TCRdb indicates TRBD1, and absent DNA this call remains unverified. Per germline, CDR1 LNHDA and CDR2 SQIVND (reference sequence). This CDR3 comprises 14 residues. The CDR3 protein is CASSPGRKYNEQFF.

J is TRBJ1-1 and V is TRBV29-1; TCRdb outputs TRBD1, but without DNA this stays unchecked. The CDR3 covers 13 residues. Germline V lookup: CDR1 SQVTM, CDR2 ANQGSEA. The CDR3 loop reads CSGRQGEYTEAFF.

The chain links TRBV12-3 or TRBV12-4 to TRBJ2-1; absent DNA, TCRdb's TRBD1 call cannot be checked. The CDR3 is 15 amino acids. The CDR3 is CASSLSRGGEDEQFF.

The genes are TRBV28 and TRBJ2-5. The CDR3 is 13 residues long. Germline V gene lookup returns CDR1 MDHEN and CDR2 SYDVKM. CDR3 loop: CASSLYGQETQYF.

The J gene is TRBJ1-5, the V gene TRBV20-1; the D gene TCRdb calls, TRBD1, cannot be checked with no DNA. CDR3 length: 14 residues. The germline V gene encodes CDR1 DFQATT and CDR2 SNEGSKA (reference sequence). The CDR3 here is CSAREGDTYQPQHF.

V gene TRBV20-1 combines with J gene TRBJ2-3; no DNA is available, so the TRBD1 call from TCRdb remains unchecked. This CDR3 is built from 14 residues. Germline V CDR1 and CDR2: DFQATT, SNEGSKA (reference sequence). CDR3 sequence: CSASPYPSTDTQYF.

The chain has TRBV7-2 and TRBJ1-4. CDR3 size: 14 residues. Germline V gives CDR1 SGHTA, CDR2 FQGNSA. The CDR3 loop reads CASSYIGRGEKLFF.